A selection of T cell receptor beta chains follows, all from one sample in a study of high-grade serous ovarian cancer treatment subgroups. The assay was immunoSEQ multiplex PCR, and TCRdb's table has in-frame clones only and misses some. The data contain about 40,000 clones, around three quarters of them seen just once; the ten biggest clones take up roughly 3%. Sequencing input: tumor tissue. The origin of the receptors is a human donor with high-grade serous ovarian cancer. Each CDR3 is given with its conserved first and last residue. Each record gives: V gene, D gene, J gene, clone size, CDR3 DNA, CDR3 protein. D genes are given only for firm matches. Clone size is stated in some rows and not others, as once, few, many or a class when expanded.

V gene: TRBV4-3; D gene: .; J gene: TRBJ1-5; clone size: .; CDR3 DNA: TGCGCCAGCAGCCAAGATGGACGGGAGCATCAGCCCCAGCATTTT; CDR3 protein: CASSQDGREHQPQHF
V gene: TRBV6-1; D gene: .; J gene: TRBJ2-6; clone size: .; CDR3 DNA: TGTGCCAGCAGTCCCAGCCTCTCTGGGGCCAACGTCCTGACTTTC; CDR3 protein: CASSPSLSGANVLTF
V gene: TRBV6-1; D gene: .; J gene: TRBJ1-3; clone size: .; CDR3 DNA: TGTGCCAGCAGTCAACGGGGTGATACTGGAAACACCATATATTTT; CDR3 protein: CASSQRGDTGNTIYF
V gene: TRBV28; D gene: TRBD1; J gene: TRBJ2-2; clone size: .; CDR3 DNA: TGTGCCAGCAGTAGCGTTGGCGCAGGGGGCGGGGAGCTGTTTTTT; CDR3 protein: CASSSVGAGGGELFF
V gene: TRBV12-5; D gene: .; J gene: TRBJ2-5; clone size: .; CDR3 DNA: TGTGCTAGTGGTTTGGGAGAGGAAGAGACCCAGTACTTC; CDR3 protein: CASGLGEEETQYF
V gene: TRBV6-5; D gene: TRBD1; J gene: TRBJ1-2; clone size: .; CDR3 DNA: TGTGCCAGCAGCCAATCCGGGACAGGGTTATTCTTCTACACCTTC; CDR3 protein: CASSQSGTGLFFYTF
V gene: TRBV2; D gene: .; J gene: TRBJ1-6; clone size: once; CDR3 DNA: TGTGCCAGCCTGAGGTCGGTCTACCTCCACTTT; CDR3 protein: CASLRSVYLHF
V gene: TRBV12-5; D gene: TRBD2; J gene: TRBJ2-1; clone size: .; CDR3 DNA: TGTGCTAGTGGTTTGAGCGGGAGGGCCGGGAATGAGCAGTTCTTC; CDR3 protein: CASGLSGRAGNEQFF
V gene: TRBV12-5; D gene: .; J gene: TRBJ2-2; clone size: .; CDR3 DNA: TGTGCTAGTGGTTTGGTACCGGATGGGAGAGTCCACACCGGGGAGCTGTTTTTT; CDR3 protein: CASGLVPDGRVHTGELFF
V gene: TRBV6-5; D gene: .; J gene: TRBJ1-2; clone size: .; CDR3 DNA: TGTGCCAGCAACCCCGGGATTCTGCCCTATGGCTACACCTTC; CDR3 protein: CASNPGILPYGYTF
V gene: TRBV14; D gene: .; J gene: TRBJ1-2; clone size: few; CDR3 DNA: TGTGCCAGCAGCCAAGCCTGGCCCACCGGGGCTGGCTACACCTTC; CDR3 protein: CASSQAWPTGAGYTF
V gene: TRBV7-2; D gene: .; J gene: TRBJ2-1; clone size: .; CDR3 DNA: TGTGCCAGCAGCTTAGTCCGCAGCTACAATGAGCAGTTCTTC; CDR3 protein: CASSLVRSYNEQFF
V gene: TRBV27; D gene: .; J gene: TRBJ2-2; clone size: medium-sized; CDR3 DNA: TGTGCCAGCAGTTTGGAGAGGAACACCGGGGAGCTGTTTTTT; CDR3 protein: CASSLERNTGELFF
V gene: TRBV30; D gene: TRBD1; J gene: TRBJ2-3; clone size: .; CDR3 DNA: TGTGCCTGGGCCACGGGACAGGCCACAGATACGCAGTATTTT; CDR3 protein: CAWATGQATDTQYF
V gene: TRBV10-3; D gene: .; J gene: TRBJ2-2; clone size: .; CDR3 DNA: TGTGCCATCAGTGAGCCCCTAGCTGGGGAGCTGTTTTTT; CDR3 protein: CAISEPLAGELFF
V gene: TRBV6-5; D gene: .; J gene: TRBJ2-7; clone size: .; CDR3 DNA: TGTGCCAGCAGTTACTCGAGGAGAGGGCGGGACGAGCAGTACTTC; CDR3 protein: CASSYSRRGRDEQYF
V gene: TRBV7-3; D gene: .; J gene: TRBJ1-3; clone size: few; CDR3 DNA: TGTGCCAGCAGCCGACAGCACCGGGGAAACACCATATATTTT; CDR3 protein: CASSRQHRGNTIYF
V gene: TRBV11-2; D gene: .; J gene: TRBJ1-1; clone size: .; CDR3 DNA: TGTGCCAGCAGCTCCCAGGGGCCTGAAGCTTTCTTT; CDR3 protein: CASSSQGPEAFF
V gene: TRBV28; D gene: .; J gene: TRBJ1-5; clone size: .; CDR3 DNA: TGTGCCAGCACCACCGGAGGGTATAGCAATCAGCCCCAGCATTTT; CDR3 protein: CASTTGGYSNQPQHF
V gene: TRBV7-2; D gene: .; J gene: TRBJ1-2; clone size: .; CDR3 DNA: TGTGCCAGCAGCCGATACTACACCTTC; CDR3 protein: CASSRYYTF
V gene: TRBV11-2; D gene: TRBD2; J gene: TRBJ2-7; clone size: .; CDR3 DNA: TGTGCCAGCAGCTCCCACACTAGCGGTGGCCCCTACGAGCAGTACTTC; CDR3 protein: CASSSHTSGGPYEQYF
V gene: TRBV27; D gene: TRBD1; J gene: TRBJ2-7; clone size: .; CDR3 DNA: TGTGCCAGCAGTTTATACCGGGACAGGGGAGAGCAGTACTTC; CDR3 protein: CASSLYRDRGEQYF
V gene: TRBV7-3; D gene: .; J gene: TRBJ2-1; clone size: .; CDR3 DNA: TGTGCCAGCAGCCCAACCCCACTAGAAAACAATGAGCAGTTCTTC; CDR3 protein: CASSPTPLENNEQFF
V gene: TRBV5-8; D gene: .; J gene: TRBJ2-7; clone size: .; CDR3 DNA: TGTGCCAGCAGCTTCGGAGCCTTCGTCGAGCAGTACTTC; CDR3 protein: CASSFGAFVEQYF
V gene: TRBV5-1; D gene: TRBD2; J gene: TRBJ2-7; clone size: .; CDR3 DNA: TGCGCCAGCAGCGGGACGGGGGGGTATCGAGAGCAGTACTTC; CDR3 protein: CASSGTGGYREQYF
V gene: TRBV14; D gene: .; J gene: TRBJ2-2; clone size: .; CDR3 DNA: TGTGCCAGCAGCCAAGTTGGTCGCACCGGGGAGCTGTTTTTT; CDR3 protein: CASSQVGRTGELFF
V gene: TRBV6-1; D gene: .; J gene: TRBJ2-7; clone size: .; CDR3 DNA: TGTGCCAGCAGTCAGACAGTCTCCTACGAGCAGTACTTC; CDR3 protein: CASSQTVSYEQYF
V gene: TRBV21-1; D gene: .; J gene: TRBJ2-7; clone size: .; CDR3 DNA: TGTGCCAGCAGCGCGTGGACAGGGAGTCGCCCGTACCCATCCTACGAGCAGTACTTC; CDR3 protein: CASSAWTGSRPYPSYEQYF
V gene: TRBV4-2; D gene: TRBD1; J gene: TRBJ1-1; clone size: .; CDR3 DNA: TGTGCCAGCAGCCAAGAAAGGGGGCGCCCAGCTTTCTTT; CDR3 protein: CASSQERGRPAFF
V gene: TRBV28; D gene: .; J gene: TRBJ1-2; clone size: .; CDR3 DNA: TGTGCCAGCACCCTCCCAGGGAACTATGGCTACACCTTC; CDR3 protein: CASTLPGNYGYTF
V gene: TRBV4-1; D gene: TRBD2; J gene: TRBJ2-1; clone size: .; CDR3 DNA: TGCGCCAGCAGCCACCCACTAGCGCACTCCTACAATGAGCAGTTCTTC; CDR3 protein: CASSHPLAHSYNEQFF
V gene: TRBV7-2; D gene: TRBD2; J gene: TRBJ2-3; clone size: .; CDR3 DNA: TGTGCCAGCAGCTTTCGACTAGCGGGGGGCACAGATACGCAGTATTTT; CDR3 protein: CASSFRLAGGTDTQYF
V gene: TRBV5-5; D gene: TRBD1; J gene: TRBJ2-3; clone size: .; CDR3 DNA: TGTGCCAGCAGCTCGACAGGGGGCGCAGATACGCAGTATTTT; CDR3 protein: CASSSTGGADTQYF
V gene: TRBV6-5; D gene: .; J gene: TRBJ1-4; clone size: .; CDR3 DNA: TGTGCCAGCAGTTACTCAAGGGGTGAAAAACTGTTTTTT; CDR3 protein: CASSYSRGEKLFF